The T cell receptor beta chain described here comes from a study of cytomegalovirus exposure and HLA in healthy donors. As for the study in general: The same platform was used for the approximately 110 validation repertoires and the roughly 730 first-cohort repertoires, a later analysis reported. General observations from the study: Most TCR sequences were uncommon, yet certain public TCRs appeared in many donors. As confirmed in vitro, three CMV-associated chains were specific for CMV antigens.

Clones were sequenced by immunoSEQ multiplex PCR, and TCRdb holds only the in-frame ones, with some missing. The table includes about 120,000 clones, roughly 89% detected once. For this clone: Its antigen is not identified.

The TCR sequence derives from a woman aged 18-29 years in good health and CMV-seronegative. The sequencing sample was made of PBMCs.

The CDR3 nucleotides are TGTGCCAGCAGCTCTACAGACAGGAACACAGATACGCAGTATTTT. Its protein product is CASSSTDRNTDTQYF. The chain recombines TRBV5-5 with TRBJ2-3, with D maybe TRBD1 (6 bases). Germline assignment: CDR1 SGHKS and CDR2 YYEKEE (reference sequence). Trimming removed 3 bases at V and 2 bases at J, with 13 bases between. The length of the CDR3 is 15 residues.